This T cell receptor beta chain was sequenced for a study of cytomegalovirus exposure and HLA in healthy donors (TCRdb year 2017). Turning to the overall study: According to a later analysis, the 120 or so validation repertoires were produced on the same platform as the 666 repertoires of the first cohort. The study aimed to test whether cataloging public T cell receptors could reveal signatures of past pathogen exposure. A separate validation cohort of about 110 different subjects was used in addition to the approximately 700-subject first cohort. High-throughput TCR immunosequencing, statistical association of individual TCRs with disease status, and machine learning were combined to predict cytomegalovirus infection status.

What the authors observed across the whole study: It was suggested by the authors that the approach could potentially be generalized to other disease states and immunological phenotypes. In a later analysis, TCRs clustered in the first cohort were found to also tend to co-occur in the 130 or so validation repertoires, with approximately 93% of cluster scores above 0. Across donors, most TCR sequences were observed very rarely, whereas some public TCRs were present in many individuals. A few of the identified cytomegalovirus-associated TCR beta chains were confirmed in vitro to be specific for cytomegalovirus antigens. The study gave a list of about 150 TCR beta chains associated with cytomegalovirus. A later analysis had no HLA typing for the validation cohort, so co-occurrence there was scored across all 110 or so repertoires. Cytomegalovirus status was reported to be diagnosed by the classifier with high specificity and sensitivity in both the original and validation cohorts.

On this clone itself: The antigen this receptor binds is unknown. One base away there is no much larger clone; base qualities are not given.

Library method: the immunoSEQ multiplex PCR assay. As for the original processing: A statistical classification framework was developed to diagnose cytomegalovirus status using the catalog of TCR beta chain sequences. Drawn from immuneACCESS, this table holds only the in-frame rearrangements with V and J called that TCRdb kept. Clones are partly lost; checked studies trace under half to an unresolved V gene and leave the rest unexplained. That table furnishes V, J and clone size, whereas the DNA furnished D and trimming. The sample includes about 180,000 clones, with about nine tenths observed a single time. Approximately 2.4% of the sample is taken by the ten largest. Separate from the approximately 670-subject first cohort, the validation cohort of over 90 subjects was the group to which the donors belonged. The germline V and J ends show losses of 6 bases and 4 bases respectively, and no gene match explains 14 bases of the junction. According to the germline V gene, CDR1 reads SQVTM and CDR2 reads ANQGSEA. The CDR3 measures 15 amino acids from cysteine to phenylalanine. The CDR3 DNA has 45 bases and is translated from base 1.

This receptor was obtained from a man aged 18 to 29 in good health and CMV-seropositive. This sequence uses TRBV29-1 and TRBJ2-7; TRBD1 agrees with 8 junctional bases. The specimen sequenced was PBMCs. The CDR3 region reads CSVPVRGTGGYEQYF. Here is the DNA: TGCAGCGTCCCCGTTCGGGGGACAGGCGGTTACGAGCAGTACTTC.